The clone carrying this T cell receptor beta chain appeared many times. As yet, its antigen is unknown. The record originates from a study of CD8 T cells in ankylosing spondylitis. Study-wide results and caveats: Blood from ankylosing spondylitis patients appeared to carry a characteristic roughly eight-variant TCR beta motif.

TCRdb re-called the 5' RACE reads with MiXCR, one entry per CDR3 protein. This table has under 250,000 distinct CDR3 sequences, around 6.6% appearing once. Germline CDR1 and CDR2: DFQATT and SNEGSKA (reference sequence). V was clipped by 5 bases and J by 3 bases, with 8 bases between them. This CDR3 comprises 12 residues. The gene calls are TRBV20-1 and TRBJ2-1; D is possibly TRBD2 (5 bases). The receptor comes from a male donor with ankylosing spondylitis. Sequencing used blood, either unsorted or a sorted T cell fraction (not recorded which). The CDR3 reads CSAPTSYNEQFF. The CDR3 bases are TGCAGTGCTCCTACTAGCTACAATGAGCAGTTCTTC.